This paragraph reports one TCR beta chain. Its antigen is currently unknown. The primer mix had 60 Vbeta and 13 Jbeta primers. Study processing details: Among the unique TCR beta chains that a later analysis counted, 75 million to 85 million in all, 9.5 million to 11 million were shared. Measured with immunoSEQ multiplex PCR; TCRdb has only the in-frame clones, and not every one. That table furnishes V, J and clone size, whereas the DNA furnished D and trimming. This sample has approximately 220,000 clones, with roughly 80% found just once. The data were taken from a study of cytomegalovirus exposure and HLA in healthy donors. Study-wide background: Earlier, some 180 million T cells were analyzed, and 95 million to 140 million unique TCR beta sequences were found among them.

Broader study findings: In a later analysis, an Asian-associated ancestry cluster reportedly showed fewer N-insertions than the approximately 700-donor mean. In a later analysis, the majority of CMV-associated beta chains seemingly showed HLA restriction.

Trimming pared 1 base from V and 1 base from J, leaving 13 bases between. The CDR3 spans 16 residues. Germline loops: CDR1 MGHRA, CDR2 YSYEKL. The J gene is TRBJ1-1, the V gene TRBV4-1; tentative D call: TRBD1 (6 bases). The sequence came from a man in his forties in good health and CMV-seronegative. The sequenced sample consisted of PBMCs. CDR3 nucleotides: TGCGCCAGCAGCCAAGTGGCAGGGGCCTCGAACACTGAAGCTTTCTTT. It translates to CASSQVAGASNTEAFF.